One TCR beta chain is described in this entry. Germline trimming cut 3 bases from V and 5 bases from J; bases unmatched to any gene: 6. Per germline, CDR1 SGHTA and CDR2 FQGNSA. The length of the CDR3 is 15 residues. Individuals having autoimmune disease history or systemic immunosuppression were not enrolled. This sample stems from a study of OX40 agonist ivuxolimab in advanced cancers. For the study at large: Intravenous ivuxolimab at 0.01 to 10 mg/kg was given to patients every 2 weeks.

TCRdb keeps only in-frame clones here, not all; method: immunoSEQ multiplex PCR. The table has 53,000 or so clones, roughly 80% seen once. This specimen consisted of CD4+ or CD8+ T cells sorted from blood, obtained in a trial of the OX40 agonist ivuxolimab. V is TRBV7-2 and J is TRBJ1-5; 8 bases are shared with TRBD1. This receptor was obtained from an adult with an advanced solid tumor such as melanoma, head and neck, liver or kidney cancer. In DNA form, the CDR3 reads TGTGCCAGCAGCTTCCGACAGGGGACACATCAGCCCCAGCATTTT. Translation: CASSFRQGTHQPQHF.